This TCR beta chain was obtained from a study of vaccination effects on CD4 cells after COVID-19. In the study overall: Post-vaccine sampling occurred a median 72 days after the second dose. Findings and limits, study-wide: Few convalescent patients and no early post-infection timepoints were included in the study.

The table came from immunoSEQ multiplex PCR; TCRdb's copy has only in-frame clones and leaves some out. The sample shows over 80,000 clones, roughly 80% of them seen only once. Under the ViraFEST assay, PBMC were stimulated with viral peptide pools so that antigen-specific CD4+ T cells expanded. Sequencing was performed afterwards. Researchers isolated CD4+ T cells once 9 to 11 days of culture had elapsed. BNT162b2 vaccine or mRNA-1273 vaccine was given to participants in two doses. Half the medium was swapped for IL-2 medium on days 3 and 7. Points on this clone: The antigen is undetermined.

The receptor was isolated from a human donor who received a COVID-19 vaccine. This sample comprised CD4+ T cells from PBMCs cultured with HCoV-OC43 spike peptides, obtained after COVID-19 vaccination. The sample's subset: HCoV-OC43 spike overlapping peptide pool stimulation.

The CDR3 spells CASGRGLAQETQYF. In DNA, the CDR3 is TGTGCTAGTGGTCGAGGACTGGCCCAAGAGACCCAGTACTTC. This chain connects TRBV12-5 to TRBJ2-5, with a tentative D call TRBD2 (5 bases). Trimming left V 5 bases short and J 1 base short, with 11 bases between. CDR3 length equals 14 residues. Germline V gene sequence: CDR1 LGHNT, CDR2 FRNRAP.